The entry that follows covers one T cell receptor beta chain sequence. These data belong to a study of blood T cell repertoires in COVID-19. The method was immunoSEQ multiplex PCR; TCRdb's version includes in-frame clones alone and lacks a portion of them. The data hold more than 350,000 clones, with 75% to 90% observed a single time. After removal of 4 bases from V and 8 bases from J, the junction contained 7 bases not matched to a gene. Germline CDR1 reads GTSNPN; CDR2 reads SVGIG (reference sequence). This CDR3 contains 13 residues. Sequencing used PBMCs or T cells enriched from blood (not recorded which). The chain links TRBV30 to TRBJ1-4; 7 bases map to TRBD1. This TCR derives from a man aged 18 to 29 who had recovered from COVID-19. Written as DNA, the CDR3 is TGTGCCTGGAAAGGACAGGTTGCCGAAAAACTGTTTTTT. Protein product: CAWKGQVAEKLFF.